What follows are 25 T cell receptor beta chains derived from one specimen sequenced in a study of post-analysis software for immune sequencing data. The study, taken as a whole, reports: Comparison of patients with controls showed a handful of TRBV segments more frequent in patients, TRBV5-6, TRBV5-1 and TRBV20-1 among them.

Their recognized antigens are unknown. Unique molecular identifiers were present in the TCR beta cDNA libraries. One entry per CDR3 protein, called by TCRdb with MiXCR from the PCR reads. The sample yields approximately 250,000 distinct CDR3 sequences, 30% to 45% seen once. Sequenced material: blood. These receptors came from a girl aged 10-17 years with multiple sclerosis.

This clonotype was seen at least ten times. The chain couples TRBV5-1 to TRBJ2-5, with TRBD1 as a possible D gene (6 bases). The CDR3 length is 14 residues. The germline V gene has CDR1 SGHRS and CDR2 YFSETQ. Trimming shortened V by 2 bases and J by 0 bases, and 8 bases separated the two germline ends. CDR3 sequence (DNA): TGCGCCAGCAGCTTACAGGGTAACCAAGAGACCCAGTACTTC. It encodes CASSLQGNQETQYF.

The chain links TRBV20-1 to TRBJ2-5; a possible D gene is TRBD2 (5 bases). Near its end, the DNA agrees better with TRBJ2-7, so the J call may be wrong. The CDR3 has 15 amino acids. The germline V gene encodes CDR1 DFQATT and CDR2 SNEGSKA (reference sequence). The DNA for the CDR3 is TGCAGTGCGCTAGGGTTCACTAGAAAAGGCTACGAGCAGTACTTC. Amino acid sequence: CSALGFTRKGYEQYF.

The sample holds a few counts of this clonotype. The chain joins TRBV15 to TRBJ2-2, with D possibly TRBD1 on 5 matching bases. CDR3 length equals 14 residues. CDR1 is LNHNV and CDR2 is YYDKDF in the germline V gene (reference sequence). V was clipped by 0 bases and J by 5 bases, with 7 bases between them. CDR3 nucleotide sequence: TGTGCCACCAGCAGAGAGGGGCTGACCGGGGAGCTGTTTTTT. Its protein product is CATSREGLTGELFF.

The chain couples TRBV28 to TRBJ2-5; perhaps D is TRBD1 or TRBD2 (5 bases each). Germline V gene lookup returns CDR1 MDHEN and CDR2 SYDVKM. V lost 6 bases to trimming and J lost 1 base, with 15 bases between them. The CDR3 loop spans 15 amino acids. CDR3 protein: CASSRPEGRQETQYF. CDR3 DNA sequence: TGTGCCAGCAGCCGTCCAGAGGGACGCCAAGAGACCCAGTACTTC. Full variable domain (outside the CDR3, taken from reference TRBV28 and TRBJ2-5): DVKVTQSSRYLVKRTGEKVFLECVQDMDHENMFWYRQDPGLGLRLIYFSYDVKMKEKGDIPEGYSVSREKKERFSLILESASTNQTSMYLCASSRPEGRQETQYFGPGTRLLVL.

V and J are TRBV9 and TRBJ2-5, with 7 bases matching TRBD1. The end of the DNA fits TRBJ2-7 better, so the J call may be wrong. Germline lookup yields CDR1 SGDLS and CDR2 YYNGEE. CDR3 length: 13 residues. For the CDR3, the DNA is TGTGCCAGCAGCAACCGGGACAGTCGCGAGCAGTACTTC. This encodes CASSNRDSREQYF.

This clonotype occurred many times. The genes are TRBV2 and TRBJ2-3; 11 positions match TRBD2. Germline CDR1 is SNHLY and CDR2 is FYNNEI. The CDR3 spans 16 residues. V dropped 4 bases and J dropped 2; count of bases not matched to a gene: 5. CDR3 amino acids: CASSVGTSGNTDTQYF. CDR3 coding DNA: TGTGCCAGCAGTGTAGGGACTAGCGGAAACACAGATACGCAGTATTTT.

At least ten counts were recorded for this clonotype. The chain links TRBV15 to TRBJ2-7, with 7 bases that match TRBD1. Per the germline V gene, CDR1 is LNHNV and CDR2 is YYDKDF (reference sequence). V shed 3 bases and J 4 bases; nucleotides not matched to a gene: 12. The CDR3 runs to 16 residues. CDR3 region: CATSRYPSGTDYEQYF. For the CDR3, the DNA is TGTGCCACCAGCAGGTACCCTTCCGGGACAGATTACGAGCAGTACTTC.

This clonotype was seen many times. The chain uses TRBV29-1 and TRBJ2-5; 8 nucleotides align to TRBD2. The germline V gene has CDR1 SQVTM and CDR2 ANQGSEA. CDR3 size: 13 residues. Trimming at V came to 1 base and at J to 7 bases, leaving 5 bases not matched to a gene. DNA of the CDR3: TGCAGCGTTGAAGGGGCGGCGGGGGGGACCCAGTACTTC. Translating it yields CSVEGAAGGTQYF.

CDR3 nucleotide sequence: TGTGCCAGCAGCCTCGAGAGCCCCGGGCCACGGGGTGAGCAGTTCTTC. The encoded protein is CASSLESPGPRGEQFF. The J gene is TRBJ2-1, the V gene TRBV14, with D perhaps matching TRBD2 (5 bases). The CDR3 contains 16 residues. The germline V gene has CDR1 SGHDN and CDR2 FVKESK. V lost 4 bases to trimming and J lost 9 bases, with 22 bases between them.

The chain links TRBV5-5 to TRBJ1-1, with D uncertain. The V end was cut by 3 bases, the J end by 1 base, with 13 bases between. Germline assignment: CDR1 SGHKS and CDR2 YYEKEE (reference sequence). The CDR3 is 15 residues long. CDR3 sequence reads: CASSSVGQWNTEAFF. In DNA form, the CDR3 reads TGTGCCAGCAGCTCGGTAGGGCAGTGGAACACTGAAGCTTTCTTT.

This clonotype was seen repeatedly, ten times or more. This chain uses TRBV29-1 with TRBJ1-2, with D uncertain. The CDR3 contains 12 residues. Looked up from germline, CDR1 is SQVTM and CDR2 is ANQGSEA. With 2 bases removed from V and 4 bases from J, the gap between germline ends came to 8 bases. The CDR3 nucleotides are TGCAGCGTTGAACAGGACCCCTATGGCTACACCTTC. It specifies CSVEQDPYGYTF.

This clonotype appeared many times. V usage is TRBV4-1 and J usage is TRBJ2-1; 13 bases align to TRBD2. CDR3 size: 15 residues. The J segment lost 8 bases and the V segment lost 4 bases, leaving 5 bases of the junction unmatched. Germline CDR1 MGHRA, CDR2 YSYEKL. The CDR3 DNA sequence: TGCGCCAGCAGCCCCGGACTAGCGGGAGCTGATGAGCAGTTCTTC. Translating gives CASSPGLAGADEQFF.

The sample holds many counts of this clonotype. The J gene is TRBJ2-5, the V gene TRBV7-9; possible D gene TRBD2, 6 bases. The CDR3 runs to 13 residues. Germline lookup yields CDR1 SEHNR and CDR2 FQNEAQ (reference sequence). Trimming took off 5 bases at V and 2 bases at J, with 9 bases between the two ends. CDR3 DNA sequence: TGTGCCAGCAGCCAAGCGGGTCAAGAGACCCAGTACTTC. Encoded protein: CASSQAGQETQYF.

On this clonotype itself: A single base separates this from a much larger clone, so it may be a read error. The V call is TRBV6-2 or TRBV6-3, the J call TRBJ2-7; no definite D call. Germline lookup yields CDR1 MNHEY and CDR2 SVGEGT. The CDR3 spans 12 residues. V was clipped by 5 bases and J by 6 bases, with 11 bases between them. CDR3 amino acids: CASSAGRGEQYF. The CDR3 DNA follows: TGTGCCAGCAGTGCCGGACGAGGCGAGCAGTACTTC.

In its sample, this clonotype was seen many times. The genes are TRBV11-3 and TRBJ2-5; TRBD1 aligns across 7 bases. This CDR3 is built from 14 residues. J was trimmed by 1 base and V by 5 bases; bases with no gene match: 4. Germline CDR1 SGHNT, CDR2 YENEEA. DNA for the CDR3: TGTGCCAGCAGCGGTGGGACAGCCCAAGAGACCCAGTACTTC. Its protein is CASSGGTAQETQYF.

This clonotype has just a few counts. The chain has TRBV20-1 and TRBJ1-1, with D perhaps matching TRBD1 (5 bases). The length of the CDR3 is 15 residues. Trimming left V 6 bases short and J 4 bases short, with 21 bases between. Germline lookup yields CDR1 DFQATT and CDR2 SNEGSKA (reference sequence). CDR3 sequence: CSADPGLLGSTEAFF. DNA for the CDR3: TGCAGTGCGGATCCGGGACTCTTGGGGAGCACTGAAGCTTTCTTT.

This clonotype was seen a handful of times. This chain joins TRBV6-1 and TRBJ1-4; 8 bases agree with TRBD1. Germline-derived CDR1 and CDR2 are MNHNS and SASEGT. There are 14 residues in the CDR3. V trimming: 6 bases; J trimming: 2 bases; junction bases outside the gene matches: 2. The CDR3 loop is CASRYRGTNEKLFF. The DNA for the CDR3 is TGTGCCAGCAGGTACAGGGGGACTAATGAAAAACTGTTTTTT.

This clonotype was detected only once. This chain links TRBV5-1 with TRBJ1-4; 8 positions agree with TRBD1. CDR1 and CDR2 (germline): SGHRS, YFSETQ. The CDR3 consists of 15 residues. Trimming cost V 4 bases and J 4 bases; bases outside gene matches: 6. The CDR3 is CASSLDRGDNEKLFF. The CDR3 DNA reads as TGCGCCAGCAGCCTCGACAGGGGTGATAATGAAAAACTGTTTTTT.

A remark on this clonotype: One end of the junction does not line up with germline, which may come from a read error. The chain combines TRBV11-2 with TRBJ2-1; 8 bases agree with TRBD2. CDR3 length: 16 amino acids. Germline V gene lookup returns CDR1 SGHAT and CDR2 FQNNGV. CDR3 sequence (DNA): TGTACCAGCAGCTTAAGGCGGGGGGATTCCTACAATGAGCAGTTCTTC. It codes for CTSSLRRGDSYNEQFF.

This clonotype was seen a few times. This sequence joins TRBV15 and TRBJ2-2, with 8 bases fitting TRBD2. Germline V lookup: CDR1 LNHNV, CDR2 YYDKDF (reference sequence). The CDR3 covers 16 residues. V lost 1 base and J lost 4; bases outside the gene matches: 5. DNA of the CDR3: TGTGCCACCAGCAGAGTCGCGGGGGGAAGCACCGGGGAGCTGTTTTTT. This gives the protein CATSRVAGGSTGELFF.

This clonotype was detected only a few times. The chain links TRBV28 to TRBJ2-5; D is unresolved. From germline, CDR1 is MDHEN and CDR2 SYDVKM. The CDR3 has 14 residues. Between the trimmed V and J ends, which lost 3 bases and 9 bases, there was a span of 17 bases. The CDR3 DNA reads TGTGCCAGCAGTTTGTCCCACGGTTTTACGGCCCAGTACTTC. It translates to CASSLSHGFTAQYF.

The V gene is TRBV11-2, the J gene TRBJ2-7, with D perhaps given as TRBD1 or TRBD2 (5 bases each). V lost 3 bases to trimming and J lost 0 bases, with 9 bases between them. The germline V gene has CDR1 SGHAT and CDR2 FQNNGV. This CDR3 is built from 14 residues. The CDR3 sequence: CASSLGRRSYEQYF. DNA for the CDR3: TGTGCCAGCAGCTTGGGACGGCGCTCCTACGAGCAGTACTTC. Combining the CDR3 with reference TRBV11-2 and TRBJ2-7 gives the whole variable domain EAGVAQSPRYKIIEKRQSVAFWCNPISGHATLYWYQQILGQGPKLLIQFQNNGVVDDSQLPKDRFSAERLKGVDSTLKIQPAKLEDSAVYLCASSLGRRSYEQYFGPGTRLTVT.

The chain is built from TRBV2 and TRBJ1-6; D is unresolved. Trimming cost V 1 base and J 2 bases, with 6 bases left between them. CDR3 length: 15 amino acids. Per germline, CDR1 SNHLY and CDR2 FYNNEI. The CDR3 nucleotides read TGTGCCAGCAGTGAAGGTCTAACCTATAATTCACCCCTCCACTTT. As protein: CASSEGLTYNSPLHF.

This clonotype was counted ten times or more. The CDR3 here is CASSSLRGREETQYF. The CDR3, as DNA: TGTGCCAGCTCATCCCTTCGGGGTAGGGAAGAGACCCAGTACTTC. This chain joins TRBV18 and TRBJ2-5, with D tentatively TRBD2 (5 bases). This CDR3 spans 15 amino acids. CDR1 is KGHSH, CDR2 LQKENI, per germline. V was pared by 5 bases and J by 3 bases, with 16 bases between.

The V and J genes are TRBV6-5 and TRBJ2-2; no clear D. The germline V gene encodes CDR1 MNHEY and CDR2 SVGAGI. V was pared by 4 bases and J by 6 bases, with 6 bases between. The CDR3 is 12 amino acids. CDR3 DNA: TGTGCCAGCAGTTCTGTCTCCGGGGAGCTGTTTTTT. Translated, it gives CASSSVSGELFF.